What follows is one T cell receptor (beta chain) and its context. In the authors' workflow: Amplifying reference gene primers gave estimates of nucleated cell counts. Assay used: immunoSEQ multiplex PCR; TCRdb lists only in-frame clones, some missing. That table is the source of V, J and clone size, and D and trimming were worked out from the DNA. This table holds tens of thousands of clones, approximately 80% found once. The data derive from a study of blood T cell repertoires in COVID-19. Whole-study context: Both acute and convalescent COVID-19 samples were obtained from the United States, Italy and Spain. Sources were T cells, B-cell-depleted T cells, or PBMCs; the material itself was cDNA or gDNA.

The sequence was collected from a man aged 65 to 85 with acute or convalescent COVID-19. The source material was peripheral blood.

CDR3 residues: CASSLVGQGPADTQYF. The CDR3 nucleotides read TGTGCCAGCAGCTTAGTCGGACAGGGTCCCGCAGATACGCAGTATTTT. The chain combines TRBV7-9 with TRBJ2-3, with TRBD1 matching over 8 bases. The V gene's germline CDR1 is SEHNR and CDR2 FQNEAQ (reference sequence). Unmatched junction bases numbered 7, after V lost 1 base and J lost 4 bases. This CDR3 has 16 residues.